The 10 T cell receptor beta chains listed next were all sequenced from one sample in a study of blood T cells in healthy people across ages. The authors ran a second PCR of about 7 to 11 cycles using a sample-barcoded 5' primer and a J-beta primer mix. TCRdb re-analysed the 5' RACE reads in MiXCR, keeping a single row per CDR3 protein. The sample lists about 560,000 distinct CDR3 sequences, about 29% occurring once. These same records also appear under a second study, on T cells of mothers and their children.

Sequencing used blood. The receptors originated from a boy younger than 10 in good health.

The chain uses TRBV6-2 or TRBV6-3 and TRBJ2-5, with TRBD2 as a possible D gene (6 bases). Germline CDR1 MNHEY, CDR2 SVGEGT. The CDR3 is made up of 15 amino acids. Trimming pared 3 bases from V and 2 bases from J, leaving 13 bases between. CDR3 sequence: CASSYQEGMQETQYF. The CDR3 region has the DNA TGTGCCAGCAGTTATCAGGAGGGGATGCAAGAGACCCAGTACTTC.

The sample holds one count of this clonotype. The V gene is TRBV7-3, the J gene TRBJ2-1, with 7 bases matching TRBD1. The CDR3 totals 14 residues. In germline, CDR1 is SGHTA, CDR2 FQGTGA. The V gene end was trimmed by 4 bases and the J gene end by 5 bases; junction bases not matched to a gene: 5. CDR3 sequence: CASSSGQVNNEQFF. In DNA, the CDR3 is TGTGCCAGCAGCTCCGGACAGGTTAACAATGAGCAGTTCTTC.

This clonotype has more than one count but fewer than ten. This chain connects TRBV12-3 or TRBV12-4 to TRBJ1-3; possible D gene TRBD1, 6 bases. Trimming left V 6 bases short and J 0 bases short, with 15 bases between. The CDR3 has 16 amino acids. The CDR3 protein is CASRSLGQDSGNTIYF. For the CDR3, the DNA is TGTGCCAGCAGATCTCTGGGACAAGACTCTGGAAACACCATATATTTT.

Comment on this clonotype: Relative to the germline gene, one junction end is altered; a read error may explain this. The V call is TRBV18, the J call TRBJ1-1, with a weak D call TRBD1 (5 bases). From germline, CDR1 is KGHSH and CDR2 LQKENI. This CDR3 comprises 13 residues. In DNA form, the CDR3 reads TGTGCCAGCACACCACCGGCAGGGCTTGAAGCTTTCTTT. As protein: CASTPPAGLEAFF.

The CDR3 loop reads CATSRGDGTNLRSDTQYF. In nucleotides, the CDR3 is TGTGCCACCAGCAGAGGGGACGGGACTAATCTACGGTCGGATACGCAGTATTTT. The chain links TRBV15 to TRBJ2-3; 7 positions agree with TRBD2. Looked up from germline, CDR1 is LNHNV and CDR2 is YYDKDF (reference sequence). V was pared by 1 base and J by 6 bases, with 16 bases of the junction left unmatched. The CDR3 totals 18 residues.

The chain employs TRBV7-2 and TRBJ2-3, with D perhaps matching TRBD2 (5 bases). V lost 5 bases to trimming and J lost 1 base, with 16 bases between them. The germline gives CDR1 SGHTA, CDR2 FQGNSA. The CDR3 extends over 16 amino acids. CDR3 region: CASSPEVAMGTDTQYF. The CDR3, as DNA: TGTGCCAGCAGCCCAGAAGTAGCGATGGGCACAGATACGCAGTATTTT. Using reference TRBV7-2 and TRBJ2-3 for the parts outside the CDR3, the full variable domain is GAGVSQSPSNKVTEKGKDVELRCDPISGHTALYWYRQSLGQGLEFLIYFQGNSAPDKSGLPSDRFSAERTGGSVSTLTIQRTQQEDSAVYLCASSPEVAMGTDTQYFGPGTRLTVL.

The chain uses TRBV7-6 and TRBJ2-7; 8 bases align to TRBD1. The J segment lost 1 base and the V segment lost 2 bases, leaving 16 bases of the junction unmatched. This CDR3 has 19 residues. The germline V gene has CDR1 SGHVS and CDR2 FNYEAQ. CDR3 nucleotide sequence: TGTGCCAGCAGCTTATTCCCCTGTCCGGGGACAGGTTGTTCCTACGAGCAGTACTTC. This encodes CASSLFPCPGTGCSYEQYF.

This clonotype was seen more than once but under ten times. The rearrangement uses TRBV3-1 and TRBJ2-1; a possible D gene is TRBD2 (5 bases). Trimming removed 0 bases at V and 1 base at J, with 7 bases between. Germline lookup yields CDR1 LGHDT and CDR2 YNNKEL (reference sequence). The CDR3 spans 15 residues. CDR3 region: CASSQELASYNEQFF. The CDR3 region has the DNA TGTGCCAGCAGCCAAGAGCTAGCTTCCTACAATGAGCAGTTCTTC.

The J gene is TRBJ2-1, the V gene TRBV4-1; 11 bases map to TRBD2. V shed 5 bases and J 1 base; nucleotides not matched to a gene: 7. The CDR3 covers 17 residues. Germline V gene lookup returns CDR1 MGHRA and CDR2 YSYEKL. The CDR3 bases are TGCGCCAGCAGCTTCTTGACTAGCGGGGTGTCCTACAATGAGCAGTTCTTC. Translated: CASSFLTSGVSYNEQFF.

This clonotype has ten or more counts. The chain employs TRBV29-1 and TRBJ2-5, with TRBD2 matching over 15 bases. The V segment lost 6 bases and the J segment 4 bases; nucleotides outside the gene matches: 6. CDR1 SQVTM and CDR2 ANQGSEA come from the germline V gene. This CDR3 comprises 15 residues. In nucleotides, the CDR3 is TGCAGCGTCGTTGGACTAGCGGGAGGGCGAGAGACCCAGTACTTC. It yields the protein CSVVGLAGGRETQYF.